The 5 T cell receptor beta chains presented below share a single source sample, sequenced in a study of blood T cell repertoires in COVID-19. Here immunoSEQ multiplex PCR was the method, and the copy in TCRdb shows in-frame clones only, minus some. The data hold 210,000 or so clones, with roughly 85% observed a single time. The source material was peripheral blood. The source is a woman aged 18-30 years who had recovered from COVID-19.

J is TRBJ2-1 and V is TRBV4-1; the D gene is possibly TRBD2 (7 bases). The germline V and J ends were trimmed by 4 bases and 9 bases, with 13 bases remaining between them. CDR3 size: 13 residues. CDR1 and CDR2 (germline): MGHRA, YSYEKL. The CDR3 protein is CASSPSGGSEQFF. CDR3 DNA sequence: TGCGCCAGCAGCCCCTCGGGGGGCAGTGAGCAGTTCTTC.

The gene calls are TRBV5-6 and TRBJ2-2, with D unresolved. Germline V gives CDR1 SGHDT, CDR2 YYEEEE. The ends were cut back, 4 bases at V and 1 base at J, with 5 bases in the middle. The CDR3 contains 13 residues. CDR3 nucleotides: TGTGCCAGCAGCCACAGGAACACCGGGGAGCTGTTTTTT. This codes for CASSHRNTGELFF.

As DNA, the CDR3 is TGTGCCAGCAGTTACCGGCAGACAGCTCCGAACACTGAAGCTTTCTTT. Encoded protein: CASSYRQTAPNTEAFF. The chain links TRBV6-6 to TRBJ1-1; D may be TRBD1 (5 bases). Germline CDR1 reads MNHNY; CDR2 reads SVGAGI (reference sequence). The CDR3 runs to 16 residues. The ends were cut back, 2 bases at V and 1 base at J, with 14 bases in the middle.

The chain is built from TRBV7-9 and TRBJ1-1; 10 bases line up with TRBD1. The J segment lost 1 base and the V segment lost 5 bases, leaving 4 bases of the junction unmatched. The CDR3 loop spans 15 amino acids. Germline CDR1 is SEHNR and CDR2 is FQNEAQ (reference sequence). CDR3 in DNA: TGTGCCAGCAGCACCCGGACAGGGGGGAACACTGAAGCTTTCTTT. This gives the protein CASSTRTGGNTEAFF.

The chain joins TRBV10-3 to TRBJ1-3, with D perhaps TRBD1 (5 bases). The germline V gene has CDR1 ENHRY and CDR2 SYGVKD. This CDR3 has 18 amino acids. Trimming took off 0 bases at V and 0 bases at J, with 15 bases between the two ends. In DNA form, the CDR3 reads TGTGCCATCAGTGAGTCGATGGCAGGGAAAAACTCTGGAAACACCATATATTTT. This codes for CAISESMAGKNSGNTIYF.